One sample yielded the 28 T cell receptor beta chains listed below, sequenced in a study of T cell changes during pregnancy in multiple sclerosis. The method was immunoSEQ multiplex PCR; TCRdb's version includes in-frame clones alone and lacks a portion of them. The data show about 73,000 clones, approximately 92% seen once. The specimen was peripheral blood, collected in the third trimester of pregnancy. The receptors stem from a female donor in good health, enrolled as a control in a pregnancy study.

The chain couples TRBV28 to TRBJ1-2, with 7 bases lining up with TRBD1. The germline gives CDR1 MDHEN, CDR2 SYDVKM. CDR3 length: 13 amino acids. Trimming at V came to 3 bases and at J to 8 bases, leaving 6 bases not matched to a gene. The CDR3 nucleotides read TGTGCCAGCAGTTTGAGGGGGCCTAGAGGCTACACCTTC. Translated: CASSLRGPRGYTF.

The chain is built from TRBV7-2 and TRBJ1-1; a weak D match, TRBD1 (5 bases). The CDR3 has 15 amino acids. Germline loops: CDR1 SGHTA, CDR2 FQGNSA. V lost 5 bases and J lost 1, with 14 bases in between. The CDR3 sequence is CASSPRQYPNTEAFF. The CDR3 coding sequence is TGTGCCAGCAGCCCGAGACAGTACCCGAACACTGAAGCTTTCTTT.

The chain links TRBV7-6 to TRBJ2-1; 8 bases match TRBD2. From germline, CDR1 is SGHVS and CDR2 FNYEAQ. The CDR3 covers 17 residues. V trimming: 5 bases; J trimming: 2 bases; junction bases outside the gene matches: 11. In nucleotides, the CDR3 is TGTGCCAGCAGCCCTCTGATGGCGGGGGGTGCCTACAATGAGCAGTTCTTC. Protein sequence: CASSPLMAGGAYNEQFF.

The chain recombines TRBV11-2 with TRBJ1-1; 8 bases are shared with TRBD1. CDR1 is SGHAT and CDR2 is FQNNGV in the germline V gene. With V trimmed by 5 bases and J by 9 bases, 5 bases remained unmatched. There are 12 residues in the CDR3. For the CDR3, the DNA is TGTGCCAGCAGCCTCTACAGGGGGAAAGCTTTCTTT. Its translation: CASSLYRGKAFF.

This chain connects TRBV6-1 to TRBJ2-7, with D possibly being TRBD2 (6 bases). CDR3 length: 14 residues. Looked up from germline, CDR1 is MNHNS and CDR2 is SASEGT. Trimming took off 10 bases at V and 7 bases at J, with 23 bases between the two ends. The CDR3 sequence: CAIPSGFLGGEQYF. CDR3 nucleotide sequence: TGTGCCATCCCCAGCGGGTTTTTGGGGGGAGAGCAGTACTTC.

V gene TRBV28 combines with J gene TRBJ1-2; D remains ambiguous. With 6 bases removed from V and 3 bases from J, the gap between germline ends came to 11 bases. The germline V gene has CDR1 MDHEN and CDR2 SYDVKM. The CDR3 sequence is 13 residues long. The CDR3 sequence is CASRPAVDYGYTF. In DNA, the CDR3 is TGTGCCAGCAGGCCGGCGGTAGACTATGGCTACACCTTC.

The CDR3, as DNA: TGCGCCAGCAGCCTTCAAGGGAGGGCTGGAAACACCATATATTTT. Its protein is CASSLQGRAGNTIYF. This chain uses TRBV4-1 with TRBJ1-3, with no clear D. This CDR3 has 15 residues. CDR1 MGHRA and CDR2 YSYEKL come from the germline V gene. V was cut by 4 bases and J by 2 bases, with 12 bases left in between.

The V and J genes are TRBV5-6 and TRBJ1-2; D is ambiguous. Germline lookup yields CDR1 SGHDT and CDR2 YYEEEE. The CDR3 has 11 residues. V lost 3 bases, J lost 4 bases, and 4 bases lay in between. The DNA of the CDR3 is TGTGCCAGCAGCTCCTTCTATGGCTACACCTTC. Translating it yields CASSSFYGYTF.

This chain joins TRBV29-1 and TRBJ2-7, with D possibly being TRBD2 (6 bases). The V gene's germline CDR1 is SQVTM and CDR2 ANQGSEA. The CDR3 runs to 11 residues. V was shortened by 6 bases and J by 7 bases, with 13 bases between the two germline ends. The CDR3 nucleotides are TGCAGCGTCCGAACGGCGGGGGAGCAGTACTTC. Translation: CSVRTAGEQYF.

This chain connects TRBV5-4 to TRBJ2-5, with 8 bases that match TRBD2. The germline V gene encodes CDR1 SGHNT and CDR2 YYREEE (reference sequence). Trimming took 7 bases from V and 2 from J; bases not matched to a gene: 7. This CDR3 contains 14 residues. The CDR3 region is CASAPQRGQETQYF. The CDR3 DNA reads TGTGCCAGCGCTCCCCAGCGGGGGCAAGAGACCCAGTACTTC.

The chain couples TRBV7-2 to TRBJ2-3, with 8 positions matching TRBD2. With V trimmed by 5 bases and J by 6 bases, 10 bases remained unmatched. The CDR3 extends over 15 amino acids. Germline loops: CDR1 SGHTA, CDR2 FQGNSA. The CDR3 loop is CASSTPWASGDTQYF. The CDR3 nucleotides are TGTGCCAGCAGCACCCCTTGGGCTAGCGGGGATACGCAGTATTTT.

The chain links TRBV29-1 to TRBJ2-1; D might be TRBD2 (6 bases). The CDR3 runs to 13 residues. V was shortened by 1 base and J by 3 bases, with 7 bases between the two germline ends. CDR1 SQVTM and CDR2 ANQGSEA come from the germline V gene. This CDR3 is CSVEGTNYNEQFF. CDR3 nucleotide sequence: TGCAGCGTTGAAGGGACTAACTACAATGAGCAGTTCTTC.

The genes are TRBV14 and TRBJ1-1; D not resolved. CDR3 length: 13 amino acids. V lost 1 base and J lost 3, with 6 bases in between. Per the germline V gene, CDR1 is SGHDN and CDR2 is FVKESK. The DNA of the CDR3 is TGTGCCAGCAGCCAAGCGTTGTACACTGAAGCTTTCTTT. Its protein is CASSQALYTEAFF.

The V and J genes are TRBV28 and TRBJ1-3; TRBD1 aligns across 10 bases. The germline V gene encodes CDR1 MDHEN and CDR2 SYDVKM. V lost 5 bases and J lost 0; bases outside the gene matches: 7. This CDR3 is 17 amino acids long. The CDR3 loop is CASSIGTGDLSGNTIYF. Written as DNA, the CDR3 is TGTGCCAGCAGTATAGGGACAGGGGACCTCTCTGGAAACACCATATATTTT.

This chain joins TRBV28 and TRBJ2-5; D is perhaps TRBD2 (5 bases). Between the trimmed V and J ends, which lost 3 bases and 2 bases, there was a span of 7 bases. CDR3 length: 13 residues. Germline CDR1 and CDR2: MDHEN and SYDVKM. CDR3 DNA sequence: TGTGCCAGCAGTTTCTCGGGGCAAGAGACCCAGTACTTC. Translating gives CASSFSGQETQYF.

The chain links TRBV19 to TRBJ2-3; D is unclear. This CDR3 is built from 14 residues. Trimming took 5 bases from V and 0 from J, leaving 9 bases between them. Germline V gene sequence: CDR1 LNHDA, CDR2 SQIVND (reference sequence). The CDR3 spells CASSSRPSTDTQYF. CDR3 nucleotide sequence: TGTGCCAGTAGTTCTAGACCGAGCACAGATACGCAGTATTTT.

The chain combines TRBV27 with TRBJ1-6; the D is unclear. Germline V lookup: CDR1 MNHEY, CDR2 SMNVEV (reference sequence). CDR3 size: 16 residues. V was clipped by 2 bases and J by 7 bases, with 15 bases between them. CDR3 nucleotide sequence: TGTGCCAGCAGTTTACTAGCCCTAGGGCGGAATTCACCCCTCCACTTT. It codes for CASSLLALGRNSPLHF.

V gene TRBV10-3 combines with J gene TRBJ1-6, with TRBD1 as a possible D gene (5 bases). Looked up from germline, CDR1 is ENHRY and CDR2 is SYGVKD. The ends were cut back, 10 bases at V and 7 bases at J, with 17 bases in the middle. The CDR3 spans 14 residues. The CDR3 DNA reads TGTGCCACCCTCGGGGGAAGGCAGAATTCACCCCTCCACTTT. Amino acids: CATLGGRQNSPLHF.

The chain combines TRBV5-1 with TRBJ2-2; D uncertain. This CDR3 contains 15 residues. Germline CDR1 and CDR2: SGHRS and YFSETQ. V was shortened by 0 bases and J by 0 bases, with 6 bases between the two germline ends. Here the CDR3 DNA reads TGCGCCAGCAGCTTGGGGCAAACGAACACCGGGGAGCTGTTTTTT. Translating it yields CASSLGQTNTGELFF.

The V and J genes are TRBV7-2 and TRBJ1-2; 7 bases map to TRBD1. Germline loops: CDR1 SGHTA, CDR2 FQGNSA. Unmatched junction bases numbered 5, after V lost 2 bases and J lost 2 bases. The CDR3 extends over 15 amino acids. The chain's CDR3 is CASSLYSQGNYGYTF. Here the CDR3 DNA reads TGTGCCAGCAGCTTATATTCACAGGGGAACTATGGCTACACCTTC.

This clone was seen once. This chain connects TRBV5-6 to TRBJ1-2; D is ambiguous. Germline CDR1 SGHDT, CDR2 YYEEEE. The CDR3 extends over 14 amino acids. Trimming cost V 1 base and J 2 bases, with 9 bases left between them. CDR3 loop: CASSLWAGNYGYTF. The CDR3 nucleotides are TGTGCCAGCAGCTTGTGGGCGGGAAACTATGGCTACACCTTC.

This chain links TRBV6-5 with TRBJ2-7, with TRBD2 identical over 8 bases. V was pared by 7 bases and J by 1 base, with 9 bases of the junction left unmatched. This CDR3 contains 15 residues. Germline CDR1 reads MNHEY; CDR2 reads SVGAGI. CDR3: CASIRSGSGSYEQYF. CDR3 nucleotides: TGTGCCAGCATTAGAAGCGGGAGTGGTTCCTACGAGCAGTACTTC.

V usage is TRBV5-1 and J usage is TRBJ2-5; D ambiguous. The CDR3 runs 16 residues. CDR1 SGHRS and CDR2 YFSETQ come from the germline V gene. With 3 bases removed from V and 0 bases from J, the gap between germline ends came to 15 bases. The CDR3, as DNA: TGCGCCAGCAGCTCTTCTTTTACTGAGTACCAAGAGACCCAGTACTTC. It is translated as CASSSSFTEYQETQYF.

The chain employs TRBV5-1 and TRBJ2-5; D remains ambiguous. Germline assignment: CDR1 SGHRS and CDR2 YFSETQ. The CDR3 contains 14 residues. With 0 bases removed from V and 4 bases from J, the gap between germline ends came to 10 bases. Written as DNA, the CDR3 is TGCGCCAGCAGCTTGGCCACGATCGGAGAGACCCAGTACTTC. Translating gives CASSLATIGETQYF. Based on the CDR3 plus reference TRBV5-1 and TRBJ2-5, the full variable domain is KAGVTQTPRYLIKTRGQQVTLSCSPISGHRSVSWYQQTPGQGLQFLFEYFSETQRNKGNFPGRFSGRQFSNSRSEMNVSTLELGDSALYLCASSLATIGETQYFGPGTRLLVL.

The CDR3 reads CASSEREVQEQYF. In DNA form, the CDR3 reads TGTGCCAGCAGCGAGCGGGAGGTACAGGAGCAGTACTTC. The chain uses TRBV28 and TRBJ2-7, with TRBD2 identical over 9 bases. The CDR3 is 13 amino acids. CDR1 MDHEN and CDR2 SYDVKM come from the germline V gene. With 6 bases clipped from V and 7 bases from J, the junction kept 7 bases outside the gene matches.

The gene calls are TRBV27 and TRBJ1-5; no clear D gene. Trimming took off 3 bases at V and 7 bases at J, with 13 bases between the two ends. The CDR3 runs to 14 residues. Looked up from germline, CDR1 is MNHEY and CDR2 is SMNVEV (reference sequence). CDR3 residues: CASSFTPEVQPQHF. The CDR3 bases are TGTGCCAGCAGTTTTACTCCTGAGGTCCAGCCCCAGCATTTT.

The rearrangement joins TRBV5-4 to TRBJ2-7; TRBD2 matches 8 bases. The trim removed 5 bases at V and 0 bases at J, leaving 7 bases unmatched. In germline, CDR1 is SGHNT, CDR2 YYREEE (reference sequence). This CDR3 is built from 15 residues. The CDR3 region has the DNA TGTGCCAGCAGTACCAGCGGGGGCCTCTCCTACGAGCAGTACTTC. Translation: CASSTSGGLSYEQYF.

V is TRBV28 and J is TRBJ2-3; D is possibly TRBD1 (5 bases). Trimming left V 3 bases short and J 2 bases short, with 9 bases between. The CDR3 totals 14 residues. CDR1 is MDHEN, CDR2 SYDVKM, per germline. The CDR3 spells CASSLFGATDTQYF. DNA of the CDR3: TGTGCCAGCAGTTTGTTTGGGGCCACAGATACGCAGTATTTT.